The present T cell receptor beta chain was sequenced within a study of T cells in Graves' hyperthyroidism and ophthalmopathy. What was amplified from RNA transcripts were TCR beta CDR3 regions. First-round RT-PCR of the TCR CDR3 relied on the HTBI primer set. TCRdb used MiXCR to reprocess the multiplex PCR reads, holding one entry per CDR3 protein. Here the sample spans 540,000 or so distinct CDR3 sequences, around 46% being singletons. Those patients with uncontrolled infection, other autoimmune disease, pregnancy or lactation were excluded. Remarks on this clonotype: Its matching antigen is unknown.

Germline trimming cut 7 bases from V and 4 bases from J; bases unmatched to any gene: 6. This CDR3 has 13 residues. CDR1 and CDR2 from the germline V gene are SNHLY and FYNNEI. Findings and caveats of the study: Ophthalmopathy onset followed model prediction by a median roughly 6.5 months. Most thyroid-expanded clonotypes above 0.001 were also found in blood. From stable hyperthyroidism, ophthalmopathy was set apart by a 13 V-J model.

The sequence was obtained from an adult woman with Graves' disease, either hyperthyroidism or ophthalmopathy (not recorded which). Sequenced material: peripheral blood or thyroid tissue (not recorded which). The chain uses TRBV2 and TRBJ1-2, with 7 nucleotides matching TRBD1. CDR3 sequence: CASTEGDSYGYTF. In DNA form, the CDR3 reads TGTGCCAGCACCGAGGGGGACAGCTATGGCTACACCTTC. The complete variable domain, with remaining parts taken from reference TRBV2 and TRBJ1-2, reads EPEVTQTPSHQVTQMGQEVILRCVPISNHLYFYWYRQILGQKVEFLVSFYNNEISEKSEIFDDQFSVERPDGSNFTLKIRSTKLEDSAMYFCASTEGDSYGYTFGSGTRLTVV.